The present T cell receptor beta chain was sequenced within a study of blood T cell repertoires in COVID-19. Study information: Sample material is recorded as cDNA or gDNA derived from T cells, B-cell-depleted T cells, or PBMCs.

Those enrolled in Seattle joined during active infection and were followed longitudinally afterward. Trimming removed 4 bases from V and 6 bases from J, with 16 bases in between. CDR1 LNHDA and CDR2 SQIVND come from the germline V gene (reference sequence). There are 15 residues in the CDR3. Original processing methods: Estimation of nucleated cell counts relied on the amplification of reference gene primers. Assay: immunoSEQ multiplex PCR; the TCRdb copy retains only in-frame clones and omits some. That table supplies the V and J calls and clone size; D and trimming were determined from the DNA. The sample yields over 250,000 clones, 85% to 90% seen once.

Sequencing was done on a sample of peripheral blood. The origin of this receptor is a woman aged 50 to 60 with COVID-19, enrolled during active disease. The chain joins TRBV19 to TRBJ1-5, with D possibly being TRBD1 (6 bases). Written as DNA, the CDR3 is TGTGCCAGTAGTACCAGGGGAATTCTCGGTCAGCCCCAGCATTTT. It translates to CASSTRGILGQPQHF. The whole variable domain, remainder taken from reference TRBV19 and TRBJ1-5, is DGGITQSPKYLFRKEGQNVTLSCEQNLNHDAMYWYRQDPGQGLRLIYYSQIVNDFQKGDIAEGYSVSREKKESFPLTVTSAQKNPTAFYLCASSTRGILGQPQHFGDGTRLSIL.